Shown below are 15 T cell receptor beta chains from a single sample sequenced in a study of blood T cell repertoires in COVID-19. Using immunoSEQ multiplex PCR, the repertoire was profiled, and TCRdb retains in-frame clones only, with some absent. This table holds about 230,000 clones, 80% to 90% found once. The specimen sequenced was peripheral blood. These receptors all stem from a middle-aged man with COVID-19, enrolled during active disease.

The J gene is TRBJ2-5, the V gene TRBV5-4; D is perhaps TRBD1 (5 bases). The V end was cut by 4 bases, the J end by 4 bases, with 8 bases between. CDR3 size: 12 residues. Germline CDR1 is SGHNT and CDR2 is YYREEE (reference sequence). The CDR3 sequence: CASSVDRETQYF. The CDR3 coding sequence is TGTGCCAGCAGCGTTGACAGAGAGACCCAGTACTTC. The complete variable domain, with remaining parts taken from reference TRBV5-4 and TRBJ2-5, reads ETGVTQSPTHLIKTRGQQVTLRCSSQSGHNTVSWYQQALGQGPQFIFQYYREEENGRGNFPPRFSGLQFPNYSSELNVNALELDDSALYLCASSVDRETQYFGPGTRLLVL.

The chain links TRBV5-1 to TRBJ2-3; the D gene is possibly TRBD1 (5 bases). This CDR3 comprises 14 residues. Trimming left V 0 bases short and J 6 bases short, with 11 bases between. The germline gives CDR1 SGHRS, CDR2 YFSETQ. In nucleotides, the CDR3 is TGCGCCAGCAGCTTGGAAGGGGCCCGGGATACGCAGTATTTT. Residues: CASSLEGARDTQYF.

V gene TRBV10-3 combines with J gene TRBJ2-1, with 12 bases that match TRBD1. The CDR3 length is 15 residues. From germline, CDR1 is ENHRY and CDR2 SYGVKD. The trim removed 7 bases at V and 3 bases at J, leaving 4 bases unmatched. The CDR3 DNA is TGTGCCATCAAAGGGGACAGGGGGCTCTACAATGAGCAGTTCTTC. It is translated as CAIKGDRGLYNEQFF.

This sequence joins TRBV30 and TRBJ2-7; D ambiguous. CDR3 size: 12 residues. Germline V CDR1 and CDR2: GTSNPN, SVGIG (reference sequence). V lost 0 bases, J lost 5 bases, and 8 bases lay in between. CDR3 DNA: TGTGCCTGGAGTGTACTCTCGCACGAGCAGTACTTC. Protein: CAWSVLSHEQYF.

This sequence joins TRBV2 and TRBJ2-1; 14 positions match TRBD2. Per the germline V gene, CDR1 is SNHLY and CDR2 is FYNNEI. The junction had 3 bases not matched to a gene; V was cut back by 5 bases and J by 6 bases. The CDR3 is 15 amino acids. In DNA, the CDR3 is TGTGCCAGCAGTTTAGGACTAGCGGGAGGCAATGAGCAGTTCTTC. Encoded protein: CASSLGLAGGNEQFF. Supplemented by reference TRBV2 and TRBJ2-1, the full variable domain reads EPEVTQTPSHQVTQMGQEVILRCVPISNHLYFYWYRQILGQKVEFLVSFYNNEISEKSEIFDDQFSVERPDGSNFTLKIRSTKLEDSAMYFCASSLGLAGGNEQFFGPGTRLTVL.

The chain recombines TRBV18 with TRBJ2-7; D gene unclear. This CDR3 is 13 amino acids long. Germline-derived CDR1 and CDR2 are KGHSH and LQKENI. Trimming took off 6 bases at V and 2 bases at J, with 11 bases between the two ends. CDR3 nucleotides: TGTGCCAGCTCCGTCGTCAGCGCCTACGAGCAGTACTTC. The encoded protein is CASSVVSAYEQYF.

This rearrangement joins TRBV11-3 to TRBJ1-1; TRBD1 might be the D (6 bases). The germline V gene encodes CDR1 SGHNT and CDR2 YENEEA. This CDR3 has 13 amino acids. Trimming took off 2 bases at V and 4 bases at J, with 8 bases between the two ends. CDR3 in DNA: TGTGCCAGCAGCTTAAGAGGGGGCACTGAAGCTTTCTTT. Translating gives CASSLRGGTEAFF.

This chain connects TRBV4-1 to TRBJ2-1, with 10 nucleotides matching TRBD1. This CDR3 has 15 amino acids. Trimming removed 5 bases from V and 10 bases from J; junction bases left unmatched: 11. CDR1 MGHRA and CDR2 YSYEKL come from the germline V gene. CDR3 residues: CASSGQGVTFGEQFF. The CDR3 DNA follows: TGCGCCAGCAGCGGACAGGGGGTGACTTTTGGGGAGCAGTTCTTC.

The J gene is TRBJ1-6, the V gene TRBV30; D ambiguous. CDR3 size: 14 residues. The V end was cut by 1 base, the J end by 0 bases, with 4 bases between. CDR1 GTSNPN and CDR2 SVGIG come from the germline V gene (reference sequence). The CDR3 region has the DNA TGTGCCTGGAGTGCCAGCTCCTATAATTCACCCCTCCACTTT. Translation gives CAWSASSYNSPLHF.

CDR3 amino acids: CASSVGLAGGNQETQYF. Written as DNA, the CDR3 is TGTGCCAGCAGCGTAGGTCTAGCGGGGGGAAACCAAGAGACCCAGTACTTC. This chain uses TRBV9 with TRBJ2-5, with 11 bases fitting TRBD2. CDR1 is SGDLS and CDR2 is YYNGEE in the germline V gene. The J segment lost 0 bases and the V segment lost 0 bases, leaving 4 bases of the junction unmatched. CDR3 length: 17 amino acids. The whole variable domain, filled in from reference TRBV9 and TRBJ2-5, reads DSGVTQTPKHLITATGQRVTLRCSPRSGDLSVYWYQQSLDQGLQFLIQYYNGEERAKGNILERFSAQQFPDLHSELNLSSLELGDSALYFCASSVGLAGGNQETQYFGPGTRLLVL.

This clone was observed a single time. The chain is built from TRBV19 and TRBJ2-1, with TRBD2 matching over 10 bases. CDR3 length equals 15 residues. With V trimmed by 3 bases and J by 4 bases, 3 bases remained unmatched. Germline-derived CDR1 and CDR2 are LNHDA and SQIVND (reference sequence). The CDR3 DNA is TGTGCCAGTAGTATCACTAGCGGGGCATACAATGAGCAGTTCTTC. It yields the protein CASSITSGAYNEQFF. Based on the CDR3 plus reference TRBV19 and TRBJ2-1, the full variable domain is DGGITQSPKYLFRKEGQNVTLSCEQNLNHDAMYWYRQDPGQGLRLIYYSQIVNDFQKGDIAEGYSVSREKKESFPLTVTSAQKNPTAFYLCASSITSGAYNEQFFGPGTRLTVL.

The gene calls are TRBV18 and TRBJ1-3, with no clear D. This CDR3 contains 16 residues. V lost 0 bases to trimming and J lost 3 bases, with 12 bases between them. CDR1 is KGHSH, CDR2 LQKENI, per germline. The DNA for the CDR3 is TGTGCCAGCTCACCACCGTCTACTTTCTTTGGAAACACCATATATTTT. Its protein product is CASSPPSTFFGNTIYF.

The V call is TRBV6-5, the J call TRBJ1-3, with a possible D match to TRBD1 (6 bases). CDR1 and CDR2 from the germline V gene are MNHEY and SVGAGI. The CDR3 runs to 14 residues. V lost 11 bases and J 6 bases, leaving 20 bases between the germline ends. DNA for the CDR3: TGTGCCGGAAAGGAGGCTCAGGGGACAAACACCATATATTTT. Its translation is CAGKEAQGTNTIYF.

The V call is TRBV18, the J call TRBJ1-1; maybe TRBD1 (6 bases). This CDR3 comprises 15 residues. Trimming removed 3 bases from V and 3 bases from J, with 14 bases in between. Germline V lookup: CDR1 KGHSH, CDR2 LQKENI. The chain's CDR3 is CASSPRQVMDTEAFF. Written as DNA, the CDR3 is TGTGCCAGCTCACCTCGACAGGTGATGGACACTGAAGCTTTCTTT.

The chain employs TRBV21-1 and TRBJ2-1; TRBD1 is the table's D call, not checked against the DNA. TRBV21-1 is a pseudogene segment. This CDR3 spans 19 amino acids. CDR3 DNA sequence: TGTGCCAGCAGCAAAGGTAAGAGGGACAGGTCGGGCCTAGGTAATGAGCAGTTCTTC. As protein: CASSKGKRDRSGLGNEQFF.